The clone carrying this T cell receptor beta chain appeared many times. Antigen specificity is unknown. The data are from a study of response to subunit inactivated influenza vaccine. Broader study findings: Each seasonal influenza vaccination recruits few new T cells, the authors suggested.

Germline lookup yields CDR1 SNHLY and CDR2 FYNNEI. The CDR3 is 18 residues long. V lost 2 bases to trimming and J lost 1 base, with 20 bases between them. Each CDR3 protein gets one entry after TCRdb re-called the RT-PCR reads with MiXCR. The sample includes over 750,000 distinct CDR3 sequences, 21% seen only once; the top ten take 9.5% to 13%. The receptor's source is a man aged 50 to 59 who received an inactivated influenza vaccine. This chain uses TRBV2 with TRBJ2-5, with D perhaps matching TRBD1 (6 bases). The starting material was PBMCs from blood, obtained less than 6 days after vaccination. This CDR3 is CASSEPGALKTRQETQYF. The CDR3 nucleotides read TGTGCCAGCAGTGAACCAGGGGCGCTCAAAACACGCCAAGAGACCCAGTACTTC. Full variable domain (outside the CDR3, taken from reference TRBV2 and TRBJ2-5): EPEVTQTPSHQVTQMGQEVILRCVPISNHLYFYWYRQILGQKVEFLVSFYNNEISEKSEIFDDQFSVERPDGSNFTLKIRSTKLEDSAMYFCASSEPGALKTRQETQYFGPGTRLLVL.